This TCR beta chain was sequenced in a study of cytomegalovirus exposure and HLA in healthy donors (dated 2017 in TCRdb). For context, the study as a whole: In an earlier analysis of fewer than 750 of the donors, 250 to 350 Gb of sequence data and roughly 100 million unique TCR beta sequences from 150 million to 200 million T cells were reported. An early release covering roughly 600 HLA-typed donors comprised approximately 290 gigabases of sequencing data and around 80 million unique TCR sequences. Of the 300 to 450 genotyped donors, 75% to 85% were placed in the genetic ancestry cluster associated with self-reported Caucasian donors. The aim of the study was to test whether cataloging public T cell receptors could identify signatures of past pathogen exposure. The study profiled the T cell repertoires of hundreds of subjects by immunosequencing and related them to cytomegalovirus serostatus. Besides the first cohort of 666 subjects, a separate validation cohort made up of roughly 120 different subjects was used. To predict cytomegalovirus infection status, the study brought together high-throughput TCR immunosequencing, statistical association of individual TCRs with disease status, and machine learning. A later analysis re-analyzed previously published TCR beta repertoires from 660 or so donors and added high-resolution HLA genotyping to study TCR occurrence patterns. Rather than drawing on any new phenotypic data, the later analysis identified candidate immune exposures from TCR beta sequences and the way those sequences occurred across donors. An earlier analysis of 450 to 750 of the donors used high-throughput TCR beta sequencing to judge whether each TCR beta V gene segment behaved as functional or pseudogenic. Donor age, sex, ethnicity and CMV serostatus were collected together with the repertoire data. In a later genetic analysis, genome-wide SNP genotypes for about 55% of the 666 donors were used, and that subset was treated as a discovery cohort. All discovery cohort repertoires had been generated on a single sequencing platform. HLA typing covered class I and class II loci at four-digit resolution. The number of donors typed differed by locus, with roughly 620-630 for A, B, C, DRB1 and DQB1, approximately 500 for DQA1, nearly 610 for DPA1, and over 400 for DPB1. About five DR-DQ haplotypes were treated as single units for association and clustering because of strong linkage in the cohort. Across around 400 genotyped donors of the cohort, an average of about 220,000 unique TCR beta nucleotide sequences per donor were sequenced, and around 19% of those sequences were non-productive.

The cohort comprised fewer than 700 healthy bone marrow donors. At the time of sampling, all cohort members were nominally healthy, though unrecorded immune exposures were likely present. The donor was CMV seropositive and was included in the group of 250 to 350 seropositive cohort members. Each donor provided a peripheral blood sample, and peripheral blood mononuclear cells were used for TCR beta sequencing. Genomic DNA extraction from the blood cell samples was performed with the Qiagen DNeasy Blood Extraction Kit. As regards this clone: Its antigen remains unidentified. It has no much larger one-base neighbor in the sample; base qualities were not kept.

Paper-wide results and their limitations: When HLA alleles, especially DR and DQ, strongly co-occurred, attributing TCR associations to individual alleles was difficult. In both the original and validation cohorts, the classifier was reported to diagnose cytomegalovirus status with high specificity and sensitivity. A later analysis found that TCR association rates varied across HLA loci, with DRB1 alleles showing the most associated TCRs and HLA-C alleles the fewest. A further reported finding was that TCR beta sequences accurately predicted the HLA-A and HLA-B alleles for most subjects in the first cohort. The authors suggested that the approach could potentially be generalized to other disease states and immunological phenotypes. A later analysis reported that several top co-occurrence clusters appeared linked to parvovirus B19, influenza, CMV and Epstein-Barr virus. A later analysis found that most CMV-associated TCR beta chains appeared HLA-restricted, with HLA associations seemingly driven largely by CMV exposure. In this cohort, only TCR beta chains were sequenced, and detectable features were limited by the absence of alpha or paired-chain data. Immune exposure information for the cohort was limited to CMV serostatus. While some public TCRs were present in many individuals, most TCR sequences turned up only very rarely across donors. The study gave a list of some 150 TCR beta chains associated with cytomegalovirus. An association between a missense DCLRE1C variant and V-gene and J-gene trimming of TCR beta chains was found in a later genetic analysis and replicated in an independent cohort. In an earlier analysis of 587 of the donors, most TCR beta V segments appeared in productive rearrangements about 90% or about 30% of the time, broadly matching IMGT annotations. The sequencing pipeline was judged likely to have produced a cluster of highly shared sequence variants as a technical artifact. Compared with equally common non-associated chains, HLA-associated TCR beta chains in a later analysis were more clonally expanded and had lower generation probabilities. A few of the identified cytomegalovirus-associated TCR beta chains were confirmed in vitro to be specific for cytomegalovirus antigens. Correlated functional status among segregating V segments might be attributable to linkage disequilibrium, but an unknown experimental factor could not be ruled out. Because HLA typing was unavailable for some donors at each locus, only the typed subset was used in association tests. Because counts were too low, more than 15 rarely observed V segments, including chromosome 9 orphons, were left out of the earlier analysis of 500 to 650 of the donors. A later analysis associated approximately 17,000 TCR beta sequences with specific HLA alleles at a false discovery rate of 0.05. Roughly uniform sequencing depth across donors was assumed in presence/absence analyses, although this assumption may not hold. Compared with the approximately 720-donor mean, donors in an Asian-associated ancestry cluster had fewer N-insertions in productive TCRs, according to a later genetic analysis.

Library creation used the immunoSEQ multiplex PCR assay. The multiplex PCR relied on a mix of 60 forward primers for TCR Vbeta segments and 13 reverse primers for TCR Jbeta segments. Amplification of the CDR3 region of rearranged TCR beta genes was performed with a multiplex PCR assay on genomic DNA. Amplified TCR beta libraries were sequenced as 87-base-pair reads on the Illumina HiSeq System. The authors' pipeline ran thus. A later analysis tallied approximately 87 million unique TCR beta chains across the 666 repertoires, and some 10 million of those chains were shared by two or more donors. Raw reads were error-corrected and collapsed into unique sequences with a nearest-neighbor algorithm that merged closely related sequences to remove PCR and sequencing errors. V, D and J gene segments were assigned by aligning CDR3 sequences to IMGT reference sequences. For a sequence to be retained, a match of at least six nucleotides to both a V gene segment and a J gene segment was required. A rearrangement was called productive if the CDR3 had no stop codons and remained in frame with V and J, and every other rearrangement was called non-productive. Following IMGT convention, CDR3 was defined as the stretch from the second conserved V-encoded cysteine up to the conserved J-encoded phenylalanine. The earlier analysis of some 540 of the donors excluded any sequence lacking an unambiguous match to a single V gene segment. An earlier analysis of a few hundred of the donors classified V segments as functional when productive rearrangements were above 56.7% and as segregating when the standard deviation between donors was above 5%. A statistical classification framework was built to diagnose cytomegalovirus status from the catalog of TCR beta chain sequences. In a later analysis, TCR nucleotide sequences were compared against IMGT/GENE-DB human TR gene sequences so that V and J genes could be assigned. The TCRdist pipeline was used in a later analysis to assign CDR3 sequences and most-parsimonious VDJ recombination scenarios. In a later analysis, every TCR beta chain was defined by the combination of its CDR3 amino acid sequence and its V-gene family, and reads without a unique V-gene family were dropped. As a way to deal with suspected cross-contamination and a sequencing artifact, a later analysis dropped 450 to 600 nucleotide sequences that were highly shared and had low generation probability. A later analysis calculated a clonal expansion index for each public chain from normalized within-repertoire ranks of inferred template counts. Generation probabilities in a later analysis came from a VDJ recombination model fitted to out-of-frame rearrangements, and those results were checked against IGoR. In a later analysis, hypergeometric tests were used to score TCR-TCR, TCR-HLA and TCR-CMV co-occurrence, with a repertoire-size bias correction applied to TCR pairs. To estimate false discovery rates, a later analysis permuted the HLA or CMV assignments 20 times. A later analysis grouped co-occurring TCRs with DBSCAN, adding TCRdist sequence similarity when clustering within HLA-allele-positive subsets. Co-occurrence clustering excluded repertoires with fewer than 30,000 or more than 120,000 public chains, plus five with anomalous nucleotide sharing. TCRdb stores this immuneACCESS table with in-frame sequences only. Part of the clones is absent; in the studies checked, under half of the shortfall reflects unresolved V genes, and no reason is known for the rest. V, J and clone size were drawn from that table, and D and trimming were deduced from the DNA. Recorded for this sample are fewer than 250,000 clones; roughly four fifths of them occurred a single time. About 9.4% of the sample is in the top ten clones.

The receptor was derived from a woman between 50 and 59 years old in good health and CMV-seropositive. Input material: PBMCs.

The CDR3 in this case is CAWSVLGGGEPQHF. Here is the DNA: TGTGCCTGGAGTGTACTCGGGGGGGGTGAGCCCCAGCATTTT. The rearrangement combines TRBV30 with TRBJ1-5; the best D guess is TRBD1, with 5 bases matching. CDR1 and CDR2 are read off the germline V gene (reference sequence) as GTSNPN and SVGIG. The CDR3 has 14 amino acids, counting the end cysteine and phenylalanine. The only DNA kept is the CDR3, 42 bases in frame from the first base. Relative to germline, V is 0 bases shorter and J is 8 bases shorter, with 14 bases between their ends.